The clone carrying this T cell receptor (beta chain) turned up a few times. The data were produced by immunoSEQ multiplex PCR, yet TCRdb's version contains in-frame clones alone and is incomplete. The table lists about 1.1 million clones, approximately 75% of them singletons. This entry comes from a study of shared clonotypes between healthy human individuals. This CDR3 has 14 amino acids. V gave up 2 bases and J gave up 9 bases, with 16 bases separating them. The V gene's germline CDR1 is KGHSH and CDR2 LQKENI. The sequencing sample was made of memory CD4+ T cells from PBMCs. Subset given: CD45RA-negative fraction. The rearrangement uses TRBV18 and TRBJ2-5; no clear D. The sequence was obtained from a man aged 18 to 29 in good health. Some clones in this sample may be carry-over from other donors' samples. CDR3 bases: TGTGCCAGCTCACCAGGGCCCAACCCTTCAGCCCAGTACTTC. This gives the protein CASSPGPNPSAQYF.